Following are 12 T cell receptor beta chains from one sample sequenced in a study of blood T cell repertoires in COVID-19. Sequencing was performed with immunoSEQ multiplex PCR; in TCRdb, only in-frame clones are kept and a portion is missing. This table has 110,000 or so clones, 70% to 90% appearing once. Sequencing was performed on peripheral blood. Source of these receptors: a man aged 35 to 55 with acute or convalescent COVID-19.

The chain combines TRBV27 with TRBJ1-5; D not certain. This CDR3 contains 13 residues. Germline CDR1 MNHEY, CDR2 SMNVEV (reference sequence). The V gene lost 5 bases and the J gene lost 5 bases, with 10 bases spanning the gap. The CDR3 protein is CASSPLVDQPQHF. The CDR3 coding sequence is TGTGCCAGCAGTCCCCTGGTAGATCAGCCCCAGCATTTT.

The J gene is TRBJ1-3, the V gene TRBV30; D is unclear. This CDR3 has 13 amino acids. Germline V lookup: CDR1 GTSNPN, CDR2 SVGIG (reference sequence). The V and J ends lost 0 bases and 3 bases respectively, with 6 bases between them. The CDR3 bases are TGTGCCTGGAGTGTAAACTTTGGAAACACCATATATTTT. It codes for CAWSVNFGNTIYF.

The chain has TRBV7-2 and TRBJ2-2; possibly TRBD2 for D (6 bases). V gave up 7 bases and J gave up 0 bases, with 12 bases separating them. There are 15 residues in the CDR3. The V gene's germline CDR1 is SGHTA and CDR2 FQGNSA. CDR3 nucleotides: TGTGCCAGCACCCCGGGGACTTCGAACACCGGGGAGCTGTTTTTT. Residues: CASTPGTSNTGELFF.

The chain uses TRBV10-3 and TRBJ2-1; 11 bases fit TRBD2. Per germline, CDR1 ENHRY and CDR2 SYGVKD. V was clipped by 5 bases and J by 4 bases; unmatched bases: 7. This CDR3 region has 16 residues. CDR3 residues: CAISTTSGGRYNEQFF. The CDR3 DNA sequence: TGTGCCATCAGTACTACTAGCGGGGGCCGTTACAATGAGCAGTTCTTC.

The chain carries TRBV2 and TRBJ2-3, with a tentative D call TRBD1 (6 bases). The germline gives CDR1 SNHLY, CDR2 FYNNEI. V was cut by 7 bases and J by 1 base, with 12 bases left in between. The CDR3 has 14 residues. The CDR3 DNA reads as TGTGCCAGCAAATCGGCAGGGGGCACAGATACGCAGTATTTT. Translating it yields CASKSAGGTDTQYF.

The rearrangement joins TRBV7-6 to TRBJ1-2, with 8 positions matching TRBD1. Trimming took 5 bases from V and 5 from J; bases not matched to a gene: 10. The germline gives CDR1 SGHVS, CDR2 FNYEAQ. The CDR3 has 15 residues. CDR3 sequence (DNA): TGTGCCAGCAGCAGAACAGGGGGGTTAGGGTATGGCTACACCTTC. Protein sequence: CASSRTGGLGYGYTF.

V is TRBV7-9 and J is TRBJ1-4; 8 nucleotides match TRBD1. The CDR3 covers 14 residues. Germline V lookup: CDR1 SEHNR, CDR2 FQNEAQ (reference sequence). V was clipped by 5 bases and J by 6 bases; unmatched bases: 5. The CDR3 spells CASSPGQGDEKLFF. The CDR3 region has the DNA TGTGCCAGCAGCCCAGGACAGGGCGATGAAAAACTGTTTTTT.

The chain has TRBV5-3 and TRBJ1-5; D may be TRBD1 (6 bases). TRBV5-3 carries the ORF label, with uncertain function. V gave up 0 bases and J gave up 0 bases, with 13 bases separating them. This CDR3 has 17 residues. DNA of the CDR3: TGTGCCAGAAGCTTGGACAGGGTGAATGTTAGCAATCAGCCCCAGCATTTT. It is translated as CARSLDRVNVSNQPQHF.

Notes on this clone: The same CDR3 is also encoded by other DNA sequences in this sample. V and J are TRBV2 and TRBJ1-2; D is perhaps TRBD1 (6 bases). V was trimmed by 7 bases and J by 4 bases, leaving 13 bases between them. The CDR3 contains 13 residues. Germline CDR1 and CDR2: SNHLY and FYNNEI. The DNA for the CDR3 is TGTGCCAGCACCGAGGGGGGGCGCTATGGCTACACCTTC. As protein: CASTEGGRYGYTF.

The rearrangement links TRBV19 to TRBJ1-1, with 10 bases identical to TRBD1. V lost 4 bases and J lost 0; bases outside the gene matches: 11. The CDR3 runs to 18 residues. Germline CDR1 reads LNHDA; CDR2 reads SQIVND (reference sequence). In DNA, the CDR3 is TGTGCCAGTAGTACCGGACGGGGGACAGGGGTGGTGAACACTGAAGCTTTCTTT. Its translation: CASSTGRGTGVVNTEAFF.

The chain uses TRBV2 and TRBJ2-3, with TRBD2 matching over 8 bases. Germline lookup yields CDR1 SNHLY and CDR2 FYNNEI. This CDR3 comprises 16 residues. The ends lost 2 bases at V and 2 bases at J; junction bases unmatched: 6. CDR3 nucleotides: TGTGCCAGCAGTGAACTGGACGGGGGGGTCACAGATACGCAGTATTTT. Protein sequence: CASSELDGGVTDTQYF.

In this sample, this clone turned up a few times. The chain's CDR3 is CASSPGDSHRPYNEQFF. The CDR3 DNA follows: TGTGCCAGCTCCCCGGGAGACAGTCACCGACCCTACAATGAGCAGTTCTTC. The chain employs TRBV18 and TRBJ2-1, with D perhaps matching TRBD2 (6 bases). The CDR3 has 17 amino acids. In germline, CDR1 is KGHSH, CDR2 LQKENI. The germline V and J ends were trimmed by 6 bases and 2 bases, with 20 bases remaining between them.